These T cell receptor beta chains were read from a single sample in a study of T cells after yellow fever vaccination. Each CDR3 protein gets one entry after TCRdb re-called the 5' RACE reads with MiXCR. The table shows some 120,000 distinct CDR3 sequences, with 7.5% to 9.5% occurring only once. The sample in question was CD8+ T cells sorted from PBMCs, obtained 45 days after the yellow fever booster vaccination. The receptors derive from a man aged 30 to 39 who received the YFV17D yellow fever vaccine. CDR3s include the opening cysteine and the closing phenylalanine or tryptophan. Fields, in order: J gene, V gene, clone size, D gene, CDR3 DNA, CDR3 protein. D genes are given only for firm matches. A row's size may be missing; if present it is once, few, many or a size class.

j_call: TRBJ2-7; v_call: TRBV11-2; clone_size: -; d_call: -; cdr3_nt: TGTGCCAGCAGCTTAGGGCCCAGCGAGCAGTACTTC; cdr3_aa: CASSLGPSEQYF
j_call: TRBJ2-1; v_call: TRBV7-6; clone_size: many; d_call: -; cdr3_nt: TGTGCCAGCAGCCTAGCTGGCGGAGATTACAATGAGCAGTTCTTC; cdr3_aa: CASSLAGGDYNEQFF
j_call: TRBJ2-3; v_call: TRBV6-2/TRBV6-3; clone_size: many; d_call: -; cdr3_nt: TGTGCCAGCAGTTATCCGAGGGATACGCAGTATTTT; cdr3_aa: CASSYPRDTQYF
j_call: TRBJ2-3; v_call: TRBV7-6; clone_size: many; d_call: -; cdr3_nt: TGTGCCAGCAGCCACGGAGCCCAGGGGGATACGCAGTATTTT; cdr3_aa: CASSHGAQGDTQYF
j_call: TRBJ2-3; v_call: TRBV28; clone_size: -; d_call: TRBD1; cdr3_nt: TGTGCCAGCAGTCCGGACAGGGGGACAGATACGCAGTATTTT; cdr3_aa: CASSPDRGTDTQYF
j_call: TRBJ2-7; v_call: TRBV7-2; clone_size: many; d_call: -; cdr3_nt: TGTGCCAGCAGCTTAGGATCACTGGGCTCCTACGAGCAGTACTTC; cdr3_aa: CASSLGSLGSYEQYF
j_call: TRBJ2-3; v_call: TRBV5-1; clone_size: many; d_call: -; cdr3_nt: TGCGCCAGCAGCTCGGAGACAGATACGCAGTATTTT; cdr3_aa: CASSSETDTQYF
j_call: TRBJ2-5; v_call: TRBV28; clone_size: many; d_call: -; cdr3_nt: TGTGCCAGCAGTTTATTATCGGAATTGGAGACCCAGTACTTC; cdr3_aa: CASSLLSELETQYF
j_call: TRBJ2-7; v_call: TRBV4-3; clone_size: many; d_call: -; cdr3_nt: TGCGCCAGCAGCCAAGATACGACGGGCCCACAGAACTTC; cdr3_aa: CASSQDTTGPQNF
j_call: TRBJ2-2; v_call: TRBV27; clone_size: -; d_call: TRBD1; cdr3_nt: TGTGCCAGCAGAGGGACAGGGGGGATCGGGGAGCTGTTTTTT; cdr3_aa: CASRGTGGIGELFF
j_call: TRBJ2-7; v_call: TRBV7-2; clone_size: many; d_call: TRBD2; cdr3_nt: TGTGCCAGCTCGACTAGCGCATCCTACGAGCAGTACTTC; cdr3_aa: CASSTSASYEQYF
j_call: TRBJ2-7; v_call: TRBV6-2/TRBV6-3; clone_size: few; d_call: TRBD2; cdr3_nt: TGTGCCAGCAGTCCCCCGGGACTAGCGGGAGGAAACTCCTACGAGCAGTACTTC; cdr3_aa: CASSPPGLAGGNSYEQYF
j_call: TRBJ2-7; v_call: TRBV7-2; clone_size: -; d_call: TRBD2; cdr3_nt: TGTGCCAGCAGCTTAGCGGACCTAGCGGGATACGAGCAGTACTTC; cdr3_aa: CASSLADLAGYEQYF
j_call: TRBJ1-2; v_call: TRBV11-2; clone_size: -; d_call: TRBD1; cdr3_nt: TGTGCCAGCAGCTTCGGACAGGGAGAGTATGGCTACACCTTC; cdr3_aa: CASSFGQGEYGYTF
j_call: TRBJ2-1; v_call: TRBV20-1; clone_size: many; d_call: TRBD1; cdr3_nt: TGCAGTGCTAACGGACAGGGGGCCATGTTCTTC; cdr3_aa: CSANGQGAMFF
j_call: TRBJ2-3; v_call: TRBV15; clone_size: few; d_call: -; cdr3_nt: TGTGCCACCACAACAGGTACAGATACGCAGTATTTT; cdr3_aa: CATTTGTDTQYF
j_call: TRBJ2-7; v_call: TRBV15; clone_size: -; d_call: TRBD1; cdr3_nt: TGTGCCACCAGCAGGCCGGGACAGGGGGAGTACGAGCAGTACTTC; cdr3_aa: CATSRPGQGEYEQYF
j_call: TRBJ2-2; v_call: TRBV12-3/TRBV12-4; clone_size: many; d_call: -; cdr3_nt: TGTGCCAGCAGTTTCAGTAGTAGCACCGGGGAGCTGTTTTTT; cdr3_aa: CASSFSSSTGELFF
j_call: TRBJ2-7; v_call: TRBV18; clone_size: many; d_call: -; cdr3_nt: TGTGCCAGCTCACCACGGCAGATCCACGAGCAGTACTTC; cdr3_aa: CASSPRQIHEQYF
j_call: TRBJ2-1; v_call: TRBV6-5; clone_size: once; d_call: -; cdr3_nt: TGTGCCAGCGAGACGGGAACCCATGAGCAGTTCTTC; cdr3_aa: CASETGTHEQFF
j_call: TRBJ1-2; v_call: TRBV7-9; clone_size: few; d_call: TRBD1; cdr3_nt: TGTGCCAGCAGCCGCATAACAGGGGACTATGGCTACACCTTC; cdr3_aa: CASSRITGDYGYTF
j_call: TRBJ2-5; v_call: TRBV20-1; clone_size: many; d_call: -; cdr3_nt: TGCAGTGCTAGTTGGGTCGAGACCCAGTACTTC; cdr3_aa: CSASWVETQYF
j_call: TRBJ2-3; v_call: TRBV20-1; clone_size: many; d_call: -; cdr3_nt: TGCAGTGTCCTCGACAGCCGGGGTAGCACAGATACGCAGTATTTT; cdr3_aa: CSVLDSRGSTDTQYF
j_call: TRBJ2-7; v_call: TRBV10-3; clone_size: -; d_call: TRBD2; cdr3_nt: TGTGCCATCAGCCTGACTAGCGAGAACTCCTACGAGCAGTACTTC; cdr3_aa: CAISLTSENSYEQYF
j_call: TRBJ2-7; v_call: TRBV7-8; clone_size: -; d_call: -; cdr3_nt: TGTGCCAGCAGCTTAAGTCAGGGCTACGAGCAGTACTTC; cdr3_aa: CASSLSQGYEQYF
j_call: TRBJ2-3; v_call: TRBV30; clone_size: -; d_call: TRBD2; cdr3_nt: TGTGCCTGGAACGGGGGGAGCACAGATACGCAGTATTTT; cdr3_aa: CAWNGGSTDTQYF
j_call: TRBJ2-5; v_call: TRBV12-3/TRBV12-4; clone_size: -; d_call: TRBD2; cdr3_nt: TGTGCCAGCAGTTTGCGGGGGGTGCCGGAGGAGACCCAGTACTTC; cdr3_aa: CASSLRGVPEETQYF
j_call: TRBJ2-7; v_call: TRBV6-5; clone_size: many; d_call: -; cdr3_nt: TGTGCCAGCAGTTACTCTCAACAGCTTCTCTACGAGCAGTACTTC; cdr3_aa: CASSYSQQLLYEQYF
j_call: TRBJ2-6; v_call: TRBV4-2; clone_size: many; d_call: TRBD1; cdr3_nt: TGTGCCAGCAGGGATTCCAGGGGGCGCGGGTCTGGGGCCAACGTCCTGACTTTC; cdr3_aa: CASRDSRGRGSGANVLTF
j_call: TRBJ2-1; v_call: TRBV10-3; clone_size: many; d_call: -; cdr3_nt: TGTGCCATCAGTGAGGCCACCTCCCACTCCTACAATGAGCAGTTCTTC; cdr3_aa: CAISEATSHSYNEQFF
j_call: TRBJ2-3; v_call: TRBV20-1; clone_size: many; d_call: -; cdr3_nt: TGCAGTGCTAGAGGGCCAGAATCCCGGGAGTTAAGCACAGATACGCAGTATTTT; cdr3_aa: CSARGPESRELSTDTQYF
j_call: TRBJ2-7; v_call: TRBV6-6; clone_size: -; d_call: TRBD1; cdr3_nt: TGTGCCACCTTGAGGGGGCCCGAGCAGTACTTC; cdr3_aa: CATLRGPEQYF
j_call: TRBJ2-7; v_call: TRBV6-1; clone_size: many; d_call: -; cdr3_nt: TGTGCCAGCCAAGCTGGTTACAAAACCTACGAGCAGTACTTC; cdr3_aa: CASQAGYKTYEQYF
j_call: TRBJ2-3; v_call: TRBV27; clone_size: many; d_call: TRBD2; cdr3_nt: TGTGCCAGCAGTCCCTTGGGACCGGGACTATCGAGCACAGATACGCAGTATTTT; cdr3_aa: CASSPLGPGLSSTDTQYF
j_call: TRBJ1-1; v_call: TRBV25-1; clone_size: many; d_call: -; cdr3_nt: TGTGCCAGCCGGCTTGGGGCTGAAGCTTTCTTT; cdr3_aa: CASRLGAEAFF
j_call: TRBJ2-7; v_call: TRBV18; clone_size: many; d_call: -; cdr3_nt: TGTGCCAGCTCATCATACGGGGTCGAGGGGGGCAGCTCCTACGAGCAGTACTTC; cdr3_aa: CASSSYGVEGGSSYEQYF
j_call: TRBJ1-1; v_call: TRBV27; clone_size: many; d_call: -; cdr3_nt: TGTGCCAGCAGTCCATACAGCGCTAACACTGAAGCTTTCTTT; cdr3_aa: CASSPYSANTEAFF
j_call: TRBJ2-3; v_call: TRBV29-1; clone_size: many; d_call: -; cdr3_nt: TGCAGCGTTATTTTAGATACGCAGTATTTT; cdr3_aa: CSVILDTQYF
j_call: TRBJ1-5; v_call: TRBV7-8; clone_size: many; d_call: -; cdr3_nt: TGTGCCAGCAGCTTAGACGTATCGGTCAATCAGCCCCAGCATTTT; cdr3_aa: CASSLDVSVNQPQHF
j_call: TRBJ2-7; v_call: TRBV7-9; clone_size: few; d_call: TRBD1; cdr3_nt: TGTGCCAGCAGCACAGAGGGGACAGGGAGTATCTACGAGCAGTACTTC; cdr3_aa: CASSTEGTGSIYEQYF
j_call: TRBJ2-7; v_call: TRBV2; clone_size: many; d_call: TRBD2; cdr3_nt: TGTGCCAGCAGTGAGAGCGGGGGGGTTTACGAGCAGTACTTC; cdr3_aa: CASSESGGVYEQYF
j_call: TRBJ1-2; v_call: TRBV19; clone_size: few; d_call: TRBD1; cdr3_nt: TGTGCCAGTAGTAGAATCGGGACAGGGATTTCCTATGGCTACACCTTC; cdr3_aa: CASSRIGTGISYGYTF
j_call: TRBJ2-1; v_call: TRBV24-1; clone_size: many; d_call: TRBD1; cdr3_nt: TGTGCCACCAGTGATGTCCGGGACAGGGTCGATGAGCAGTTCTTC; cdr3_aa: CATSDVRDRVDEQFF
j_call: TRBJ2-7; v_call: TRBV18; clone_size: many; d_call: TRBD1; cdr3_nt: TGTGCCAGCGCCGATCCGGACAGGGAATCCTACGAGCAGTACTTC; cdr3_aa: CASADPDRESYEQYF
j_call: TRBJ2-5; v_call: TRBV5-5; clone_size: many; d_call: TRBD1; cdr3_nt: TGTGCCAGCAGCTTGGATAGACAGGGCTTAGGAGATCAAGAGACCCAGTACTTC; cdr3_aa: CASSLDRQGLGDQETQYF
j_call: TRBJ1-6; v_call: TRBV7-6; clone_size: many; d_call: -; cdr3_nt: TGTGCCAGCAGCCAGCTGGGACTTCCAAATTCACCCCTCCACTTT; cdr3_aa: CASSQLGLPNSPLHF
j_call: TRBJ2-3; v_call: TRBV9; clone_size: many; d_call: -; cdr3_nt: TGTGCCAGCAGCGTAGTTAGCGGACCCACAGATACGCAGTATTTT; cdr3_aa: CASSVVSGPTDTQYF
j_call: TRBJ2-7; v_call: TRBV29-1; clone_size: many; d_call: -; cdr3_nt: TGCAGCGTGCAACTGAGCTACGAGCAGTACTTC; cdr3_aa: CSVQLSYEQYF
j_call: TRBJ2-7; v_call: TRBV4-3; clone_size: many; d_call: TRBD1; cdr3_nt: TGCGCCAGCAGCCAAGATAGGGGGCCCTACGAGCAGTACTTC; cdr3_aa: CASSQDRGPYEQYF
j_call: TRBJ2-5; v_call: TRBV28; clone_size: many; d_call: TRBD1; cdr3_nt: TGTGCCAGCAGTTACCCCCCGGACAGGGCCGGTTCCGAGACCCAGTACTTC; cdr3_aa: CASSYPPDRAGSETQYF
j_call: TRBJ2-1; v_call: TRBV3-1; clone_size: many; d_call: TRBD2; cdr3_nt: TGTGCCAGCAGCCAAGCGGGAGGGCCAAGAGGTGAGCAGTTCTTC; cdr3_aa: CASSQAGGPRGEQFF
j_call: TRBJ2-7; v_call: TRBV28; clone_size: few; d_call: TRBD2; cdr3_nt: TGTGCCAGCAGGACACTAGCGGGAGCCGACGAGCAGTACTTC; cdr3_aa: CASRTLAGADEQYF
j_call: TRBJ2-1; v_call: TRBV28; clone_size: -; d_call: -; cdr3_nt: TGTGCCAGCGGACTTGAGCAGTTCTTC; cdr3_aa: CASGLEQFF
j_call: TRBJ2-3; v_call: TRBV30; clone_size: few; d_call: TRBD2; cdr3_nt: TGTGCCTCTCTAGCGGGAGTTGCAGATACGCAGTATTTT; cdr3_aa: CASLAGVADTQYF
j_call: TRBJ2-1; v_call: TRBV19; clone_size: many; d_call: TRBD1; cdr3_nt: TGTGCCAGTAGTGGAGCCGGGACAGGGGACAATGAGCAGTTCTTC; cdr3_aa: CASSGAGTGDNEQFF
j_call: TRBJ2-5; v_call: TRBV11-2; clone_size: many; d_call: -; cdr3_nt: TGTGCCAGCAGCCCTAGGTGGGGTGAAGAGACCCAGTACTTC; cdr3_aa: CASSPRWGEETQYF
j_call: TRBJ2-7; v_call: TRBV6-1; clone_size: many; d_call: TRBD2; cdr3_nt: TGTGCCAGCAGTGACGGACTAGAGGGTGGTAAGCAGTACTTC; cdr3_aa: CASSDGLEGGKQYF